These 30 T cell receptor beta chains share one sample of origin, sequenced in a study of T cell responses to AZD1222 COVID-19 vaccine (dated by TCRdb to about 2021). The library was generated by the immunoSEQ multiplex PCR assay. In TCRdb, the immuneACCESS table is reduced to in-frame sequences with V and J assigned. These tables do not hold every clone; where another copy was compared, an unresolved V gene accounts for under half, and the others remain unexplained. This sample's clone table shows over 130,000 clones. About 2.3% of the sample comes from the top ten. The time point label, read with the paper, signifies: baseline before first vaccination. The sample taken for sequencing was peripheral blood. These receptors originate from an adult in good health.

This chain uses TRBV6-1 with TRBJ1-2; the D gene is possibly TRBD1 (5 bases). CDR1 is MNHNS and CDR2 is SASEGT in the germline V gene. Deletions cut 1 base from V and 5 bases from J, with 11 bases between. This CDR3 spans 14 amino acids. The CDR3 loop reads CASSEDRAGYGYTF. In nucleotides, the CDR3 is TGTGCCAGCAGTGAAGATAGAGCAGGGTATGGCTACACCTTC.

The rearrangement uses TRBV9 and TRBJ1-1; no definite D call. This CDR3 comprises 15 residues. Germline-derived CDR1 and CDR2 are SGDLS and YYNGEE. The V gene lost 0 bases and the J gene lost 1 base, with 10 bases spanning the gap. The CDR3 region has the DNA TGTGCCAGCAGCGTAGATCCTTGGGAGAACACTGAAGCTTTCTTT. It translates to CASSVDPWENTEAFF. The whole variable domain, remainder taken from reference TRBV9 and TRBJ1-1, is DSGVTQTPKHLITATGQRVTLRCSPRSGDLSVYWYQQSLDQGLQFLIQYYNGEERAKGNILERFSAQQFPDLHSELNLSSLELGDSALYFCASSVDPWENTEAFFGQGTRLTVV.

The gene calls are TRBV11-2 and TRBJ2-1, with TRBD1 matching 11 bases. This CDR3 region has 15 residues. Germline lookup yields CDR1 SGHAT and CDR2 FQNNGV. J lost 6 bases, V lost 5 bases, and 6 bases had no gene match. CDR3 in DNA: TGTGCCAGCAGCCGAACCGGGACAGGGGGCAATGAGCAGTTCTTC. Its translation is CASSRTGTGGNEQFF.

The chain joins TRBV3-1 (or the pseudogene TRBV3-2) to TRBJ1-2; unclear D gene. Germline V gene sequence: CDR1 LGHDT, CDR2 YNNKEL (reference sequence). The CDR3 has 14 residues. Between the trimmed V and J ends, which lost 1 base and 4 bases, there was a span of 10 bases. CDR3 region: CASSQGPWGYGYTF. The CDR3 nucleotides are TGTGCCAGCAGCCAAGGCCCCTGGGGCTATGGCTACACCTTC.

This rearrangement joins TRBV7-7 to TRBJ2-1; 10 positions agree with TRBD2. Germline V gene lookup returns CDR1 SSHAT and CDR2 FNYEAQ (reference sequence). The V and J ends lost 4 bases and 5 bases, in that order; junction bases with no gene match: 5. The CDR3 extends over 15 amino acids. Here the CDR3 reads CASSSVAGGDNEQFF. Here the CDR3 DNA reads TGTGCCAGCAGCTCTGTAGCGGGGGGTGACAATGAGCAGTTCTTC.

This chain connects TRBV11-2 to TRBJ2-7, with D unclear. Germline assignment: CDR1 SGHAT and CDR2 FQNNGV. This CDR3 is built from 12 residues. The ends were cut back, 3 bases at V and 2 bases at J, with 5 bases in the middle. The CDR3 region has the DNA TGTGCCAGCAGCTTGCGGCCCTACGAGCAGTACTTC. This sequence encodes CASSLRPYEQYF.

The DNA of the CDR3 is TGTGCCAGCAGTGTCGACAGGGGTTCACCCCTCCACTTT. Protein sequence: CASSVDRGSPLHF. V usage is TRBV2 and J usage is TRBJ1-6; 8 bases map to TRBD1. This CDR3 comprises 13 residues. CDR1 is SNHLY, CDR2 FYNNEI, per germline. With V trimmed by 4 bases and J by 9 bases, 2 bases remained unmatched.

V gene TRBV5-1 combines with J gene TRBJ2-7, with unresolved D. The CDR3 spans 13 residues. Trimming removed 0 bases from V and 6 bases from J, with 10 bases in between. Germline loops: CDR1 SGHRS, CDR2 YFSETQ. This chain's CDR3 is CASSLAGLIEQYF. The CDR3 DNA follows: TGCGCCAGCAGCTTGGCTGGCTTAATCGAGCAGTACTTC.

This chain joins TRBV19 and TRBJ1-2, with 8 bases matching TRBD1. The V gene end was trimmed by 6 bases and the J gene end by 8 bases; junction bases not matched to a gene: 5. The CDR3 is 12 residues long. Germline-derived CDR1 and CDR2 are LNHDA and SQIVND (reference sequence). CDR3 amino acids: CASSMTGEGYTF. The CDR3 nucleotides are TGTGCCAGTAGCATGACAGGGGAGGGCTACACCTTC.

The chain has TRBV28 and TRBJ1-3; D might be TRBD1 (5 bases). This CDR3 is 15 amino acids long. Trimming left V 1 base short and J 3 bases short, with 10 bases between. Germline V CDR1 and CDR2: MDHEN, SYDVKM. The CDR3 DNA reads TGTGCCAGCAGTTTATCGGGGGGTCGTGGAAACACCATATATTTT. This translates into CASSLSGGRGNTIYF.

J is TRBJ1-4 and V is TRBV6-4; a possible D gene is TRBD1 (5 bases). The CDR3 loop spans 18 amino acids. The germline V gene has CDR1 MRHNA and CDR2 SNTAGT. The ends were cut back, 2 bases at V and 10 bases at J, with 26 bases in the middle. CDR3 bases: TGTGCCAGCAGTGACCATACCCGAAAACTCCCTAAAAGGGGAAAACTGTTTTTT. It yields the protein CASSDHTRKLPKRGKLFF.

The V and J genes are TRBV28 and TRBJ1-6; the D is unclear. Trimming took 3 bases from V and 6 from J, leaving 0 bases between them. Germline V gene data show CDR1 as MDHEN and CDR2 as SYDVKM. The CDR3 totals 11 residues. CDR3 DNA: TGTGCCAGCAGTTTTAATTCACCCCTCCACTTT. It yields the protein CASSFNSPLHF. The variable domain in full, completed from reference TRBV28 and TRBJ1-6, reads DVKVTQSSRYLVKRTGEKVFLECVQDMDHENMFWYRQDPGLGLRLIYFSYDVKMKEKGDIPEGYSVSREKKERFSLILESASTNQTSMYLCASSFNSPLHFGNGTRLTVT.

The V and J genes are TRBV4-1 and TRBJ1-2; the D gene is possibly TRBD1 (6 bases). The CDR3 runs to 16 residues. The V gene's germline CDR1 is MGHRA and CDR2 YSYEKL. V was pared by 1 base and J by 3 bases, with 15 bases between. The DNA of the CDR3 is TGCGCCAGCAGCCAAGTGATGGACAGCACCGACTATGGCTACACCTTC. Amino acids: CASSQVMDSTDYGYTF.

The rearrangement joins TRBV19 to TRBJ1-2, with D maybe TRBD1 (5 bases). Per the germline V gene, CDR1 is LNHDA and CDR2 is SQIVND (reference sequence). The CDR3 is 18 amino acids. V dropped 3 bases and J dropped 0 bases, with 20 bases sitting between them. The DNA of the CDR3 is TGTGCCAGTAGTATCACCGGGACCGGAACGATTACTAACTATGGCTACACCTTC. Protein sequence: CASSITGTGTITNYGYTF.

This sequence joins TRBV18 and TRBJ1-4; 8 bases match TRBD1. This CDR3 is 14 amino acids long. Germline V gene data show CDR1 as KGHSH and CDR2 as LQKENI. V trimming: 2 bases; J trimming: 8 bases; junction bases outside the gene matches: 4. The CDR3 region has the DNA TGTGCCAGCTCACCAGGGACAGGACCCGAAAAACTGTTTTTT. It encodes CASSPGTGPEKLFF.

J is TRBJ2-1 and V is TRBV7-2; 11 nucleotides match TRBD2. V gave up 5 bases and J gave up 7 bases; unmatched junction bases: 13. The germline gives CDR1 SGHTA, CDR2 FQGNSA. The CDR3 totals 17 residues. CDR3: CASSVEPLSGGANEQFF. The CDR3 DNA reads TGTGCCAGCAGCGTAGAACCCCTTAGCGGGGGGGCAAATGAGCAGTTCTTC.

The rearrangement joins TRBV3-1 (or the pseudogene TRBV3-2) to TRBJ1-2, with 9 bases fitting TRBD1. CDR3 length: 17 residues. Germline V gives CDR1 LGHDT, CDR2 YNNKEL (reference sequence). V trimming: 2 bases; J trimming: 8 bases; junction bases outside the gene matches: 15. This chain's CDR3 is CASSQHGTGSSRGGYTF. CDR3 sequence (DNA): TGTGCCAGCAGCCAACACGGGACAGGGAGTAGCAGGGGGGGCTACACCTTC.

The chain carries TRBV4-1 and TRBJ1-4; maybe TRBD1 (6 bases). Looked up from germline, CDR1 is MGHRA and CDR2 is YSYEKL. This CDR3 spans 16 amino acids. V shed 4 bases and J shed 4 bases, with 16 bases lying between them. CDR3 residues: CASSPGGGHRNEKLFF. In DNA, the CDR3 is TGCGCCAGCAGCCCGGGAGGGGGACACCGTAATGAAAAACTGTTTTTT.

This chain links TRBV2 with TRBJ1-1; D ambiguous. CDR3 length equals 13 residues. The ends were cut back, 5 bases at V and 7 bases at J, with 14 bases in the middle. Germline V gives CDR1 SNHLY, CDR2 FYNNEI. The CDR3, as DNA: TGTGCCAGCAGTACGGGAGCCTACAATGAAGCTTTCTTT. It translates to CASSTGAYNEAFF.

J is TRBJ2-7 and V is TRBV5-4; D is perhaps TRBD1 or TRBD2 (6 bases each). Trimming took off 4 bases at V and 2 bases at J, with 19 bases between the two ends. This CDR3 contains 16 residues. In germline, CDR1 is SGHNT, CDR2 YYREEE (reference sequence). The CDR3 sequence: CASSEGGAGQTYEQYF. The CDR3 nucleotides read TGTGCCAGCAGCGAGGGGGGTGCAGGACAGACCTACGAGCAGTACTTC.

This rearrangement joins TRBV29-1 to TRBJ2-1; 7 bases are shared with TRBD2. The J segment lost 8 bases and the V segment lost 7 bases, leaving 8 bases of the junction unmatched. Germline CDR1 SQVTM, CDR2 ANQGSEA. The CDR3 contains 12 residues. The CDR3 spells CSGGRERDEQFF. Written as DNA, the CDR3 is TGCAGCGGGGGGAGGGAAAGGGATGAGCAGTTCTTC.

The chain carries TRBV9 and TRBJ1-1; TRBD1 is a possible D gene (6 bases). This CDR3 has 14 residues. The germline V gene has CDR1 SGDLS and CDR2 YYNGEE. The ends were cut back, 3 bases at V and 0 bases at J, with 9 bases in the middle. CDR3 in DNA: TGTGCCAGCAGCGAGGGACATTTGAACACTGAAGCTTTCTTT. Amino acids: CASSEGHLNTEAFF.

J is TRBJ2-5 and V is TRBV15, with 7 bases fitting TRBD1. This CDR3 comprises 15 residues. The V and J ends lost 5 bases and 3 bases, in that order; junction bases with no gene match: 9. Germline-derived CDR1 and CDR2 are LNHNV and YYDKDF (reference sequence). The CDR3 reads CATSPIQGLEETQYF. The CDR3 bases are TGTGCCACCAGCCCAATACAGGGGCTGGAAGAGACCCAGTACTTC.

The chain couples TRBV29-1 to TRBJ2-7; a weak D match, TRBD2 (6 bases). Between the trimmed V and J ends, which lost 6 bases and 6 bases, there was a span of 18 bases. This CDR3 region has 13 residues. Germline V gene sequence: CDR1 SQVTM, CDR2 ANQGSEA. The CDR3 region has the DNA TGCAGCGTGGGGAGGCGGCGGGACGGCGAGCAGTACTTC. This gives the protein CSVGRRRDGEQYF.

This chain's CDR3 is CASSKDGQRYGYTF. The CDR3 DNA reads as TGTGCCAGCAGCAAAGACGGACAGCGGTATGGCTACACCTTC. The rearrangement joins TRBV21-1 to TRBJ1-2; TRBD1 reflects the table's D call only, with no check against the DNA. TRBV21-1 is termed a pseudogene. The CDR3 is 14 residues long.

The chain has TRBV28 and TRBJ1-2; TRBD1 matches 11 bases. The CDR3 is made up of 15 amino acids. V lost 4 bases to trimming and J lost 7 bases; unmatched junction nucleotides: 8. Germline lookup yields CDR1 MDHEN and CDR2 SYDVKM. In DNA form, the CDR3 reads TGTGCCAGCAGTTGGGGACAGGGGGTCTTATCTGGCTACACCTTC. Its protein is CASSWGQGVLSGYTF.

CDR3 residues: CAWSTEDHQPQHF. In DNA form, the CDR3 reads TGTGCCTGGTCGACGGAGGACCATCAGCCCCAGCATTTT. The rearrangement joins TRBV30 to TRBJ1-5; D not certain. V was clipped by 5 bases and J by 5 bases, with 13 bases between them. The CDR3 runs to 13 residues. Germline lookup yields CDR1 GTSNPN and CDR2 SVGIG (reference sequence).

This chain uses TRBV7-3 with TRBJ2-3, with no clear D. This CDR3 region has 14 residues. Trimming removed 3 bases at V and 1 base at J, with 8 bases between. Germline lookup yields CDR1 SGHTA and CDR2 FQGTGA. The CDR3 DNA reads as TGTGCCAGCAGCTTCGGTCTCCGCACAGATACGCAGTATTTT. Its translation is CASSFGLRTDTQYF.

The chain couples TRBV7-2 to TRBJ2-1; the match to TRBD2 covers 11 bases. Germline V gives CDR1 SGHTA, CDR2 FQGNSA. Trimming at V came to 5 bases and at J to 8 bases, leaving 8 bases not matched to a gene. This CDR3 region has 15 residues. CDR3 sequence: CASSQGTSGFYEQFF. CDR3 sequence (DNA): TGTGCCAGCAGCCAGGGGACTAGCGGCTTTTATGAGCAGTTCTTC.

CDR3 DNA sequence: TGTGCCAGCAGTTACGGGAGGACCACTGAAGCTTTCTTT. It encodes CASSYGRTTEAFF. V is TRBV6-2 or TRBV6-3 and J is TRBJ1-1, with D unresolved. The CDR3 extends over 13 amino acids. Trimming took 2 bases from V and 4 from J, leaving 8 bases between them. The germline V gene has CDR1 MNHEY and CDR2 SVGEGT.